This is a list of T cell receptor beta chains from one sample in a study of T cell changes during pregnancy in multiple sclerosis. Data came from immunoSEQ multiplex PCR; TCRdb stores just in-frame clones and leaves some out. The sample has fewer than 75,000 clones; more than 85% are singletons. This sample comprised peripheral blood, obtained in the first trimester of pregnancy. These receptors came from a female donor with multiple sclerosis, enrolled in a pregnancy study. Each CDR3 is given with its conserved first and last residue. D genes are given only for firm matches. Size is omitted from some rows. Given values are once, few, many or a class for expanded clones.

V gene	J gene	D gene	clone size	CDR3 DNA	CDR3 protein
TRBV10-3	TRBJ2-4	.	.	TGTGCCATCAGTGAGTCCGAACTAGCTGGGGACATTCAGTACTTC	CAISESELAGDIQYF
TRBV30	TRBJ1-2	.	.	TGTGCCTGGCAATGGGGGGGGGAACAAGGCTACACCTTC	CAWQWGGEQGYTF
TRBV10-1	TRBJ1-5	.	.	TGCGCCAGCAGTGAGTCGCGGTCAGGCAATCAGCCCCAGCATTTT	CASSESRSGNQPQHF
TRBV19	TRBJ2-1	.	.	TGTGCCAGTAGTATAGACAGGTTAGGCCAGGAGCAGTTCTTC	CASSIDRLGQEQFF
TRBV11-2	TRBJ2-3	TRBD2	.	TGTGCCAGCAGCCTCCTGAGGGCGGGGGGGAATACGCAGTATTTT	CASSLLRAGGNTQYF
TRBV18	TRBJ2-1	.	.	TGTGCCAGCTCACCACGGGGGGCTAGCGGCCCCTACAATGAGCAGTTCTTC	CASSPRGASGPYNEQFF
TRBV5-5	TRBJ2-3	.	.	TGTGCCAGCAGCTTACGCCTAGCGCCCACAGATACGCAGTATTTT	CASSLRLAPTDTQYF
TRBV27	TRBJ2-7	.	.	TGTGCCAGCAGTATCGGACTTTCCATTTACGAGCAGTACTTC	CASSIGLSIYEQYF
TRBV28	TRBJ1-2	.	once	TGTGCCAGTGGACAGATCCTTTCTAACTATGGCTACACCTTC	CASGQILSNYGYTF
TRBV19	TRBJ2-5	TRBD1	.	TGTGCCAGTAGCCCCGGGACAGGGCTCCAAGAGACCCAGTACTTC	CASSPGTGLQETQYF
TRBV10-3	TRBJ1-1	.	.	TGTGCCATCAGTGACGGGACAAGGATGAACACTGAAGCTTTCTTT	CAISDGTRMNTEAFF
TRBV5-6	TRBJ2-7	TRBD1	once	TGTGCCAGCAGCTTTGTGACAGGGAGCTCCTACGAGCAGTACTTC	CASSFVTGSSYEQYF
TRBV30	TRBJ1-3	.	.	TGTGCCTGGTCCCGTAGCTCTGGAAACACCATATATTTT	CAWSRSSGNTIYF
TRBV6-6	TRBJ1-3	TRBD1	.	TGTGCCAGCACCCTACAGGGGGTTGATGGAAACACCATATATTTT	CASTLQGVDGNTIYF
TRBV29-1	TRBJ2-1	.	.	TGCAGCGGCTCAGGGATTCATGAGCAGTTCTTC	CSGSGIHEQFF
TRBV29-1	TRBJ2-1	TRBD2	.	TGCAGCGTTGTAGGGGCGGGAGAGGCAAATGAGCAGTTCTTC	CSVVGAGEANEQFF
TRBV6-4	TRBJ2-1	TRBD2	.	TGTGCCAGCAGTGAGAGCGGGGAGGGCGAGCAGTTCTTC	CASSESGEGEQFF
TRBV7-2	TRBJ2-3	TRBD2	once	TGTGCCAGCAGCTTAGAAGTGCGGGGGTTAAGCACAGATACGCAGTATTTT	CASSLEVRGLSTDTQYF
TRBV5-1	TRBJ2-3	TRBD2	.	TGCGCCAGCAGCCCGGGGGGGGGCGAAGATACGCAGTATTTT	CASSPGGGEDTQYF
TRBV10-2	TRBJ2-6	.	.	TGCGCCAGCAGTGAGGGGAGCTCTGGGGCCAACGTCCTGACTTTC	CASSEGSSGANVLTF
TRBV29-1	TRBJ1-2	.	few	TGCAGCATATCGGCGGGGTCCGGGGGCTACACCTTC	CSISAGSGGYTF
TRBV6-8	TRBJ1-1	TRBD1	.	TGTGCCGACCTCAGGGGGAATGAAGCTTTCTTT	CADLRGNEAFF
TRBV4-1	TRBJ2-7	.	.	TGCGCCAGCAGCCCCCCCCCGGCCGGGGGCGAGCAGTACTTC	CASSPPPAGGEQYF
TRBV28	TRBJ2-3	TRBD2	.	TGTGCCAGCAGTTTGGCGGGACTAGCGGTTAGCATCGCAGATACGCAGTATTTT	CASSLAGLAVSIADTQYF
TRBV2	TRBJ2-5	TRBD1	.	TGTGCCAGCAGTCAGGGGGCAGGGACCATAAAAGAGACCCAGTACTTC	CASSQGAGTIKETQYF
TRBV5-6	TRBJ2-5	TRBD2	.	TGTGCCAGCAGCCAGATGACTAGCGGGTACCAAGAGACCCAGTACTTC	CASSQMTSGYQETQYF
TRBV6-5	TRBJ1-4	TRBD1	.	TGTGCCAGCAGAGACAGGGGGCCGGAAAAACTGTTTTTT	CASRDRGPEKLFF
TRBV7-3	TRBJ2-2	TRBD1	few	TGTGCCAGCGGGACAGGGTTAACCGGGGAGCTGTTTTTT	CASGTGLTGELFF
TRBV4-2	TRBJ2-7	.	.	TGTGCCAGCAGCCAAGTCTCGGGGAGCGTAGGGGAGCAGTACTTC	CASSQVSGSVGEQYF
TRBV6-5	TRBJ2-3	TRBD2	.	TGTGCCAGCCGCGGGGGCGGGAGGGGAGATACGCAGTATTTT	CASRGGGRGDTQYF
TRBV28	TRBJ2-2	.	.	TGTGCCAGCAGTTTTGGGCGGGTCACCGGGGAGCTGTTTTTT	CASSFGRVTGELFF